The rows below give T cell receptor beta chains drawn from one sample of a study of cytomegalovirus exposure and HLA in healthy donors. TCRdb's table, derived via immunoSEQ multiplex PCR, lists solely in-frame clones and lacks some. The repertoire consists of 65,000 or so clones, with over 50% occurring once and the leading ten covering around 3%. Material: PBMCs. These receptors originate from a man aged 25 to 45 in good health and CMV-seronegative. CDR3s include the opening cysteine and the closing phenylalanine or tryptophan. The order of the fields is D gene, V gene, clone size, J gene, CDR3 protein, CDR3 DNA. A D gene is named only where the DNA matches it firmly. Some rows mark clone size as missing; the rest say once, few, many or name a class of expanded clone.

TRBD1	TRBV15	few	TRBJ1-6	CATSLTGGNSPLHF	TGTGCCACCAGCCTCACAGGGGGCAATTCACCCCTCCACTTT
TRBD2	TRBV4-1	NA	TRBJ2-3	CASSQSAGGNTDTQYF	TGCGCCAGCAGCCAATCGGCGGGAGGAAACACAGATACGCAGTATTTT
NA	TRBV6-5	NA	TRBJ1-4	CASSPGADTNEKLFF	TGTGCCAGCAGCCCAGGGGCCGACACTAATGAAAAACTGTTTTTT
NA	TRBV7-9	NA	TRBJ1-2	CASSLLAGVSYGYTF	TGTGCCAGCAGCCTACTGGCAGGGGTTAGCTATGGCTACACCTTC
TRBD2	TRBV4-1	NA	TRBJ2-7	CASSPQFSGGTYEQYF	TGCGCCAGCAGCCCCCAGTTTAGCGGGGGGACTTACGAGCAGTACTTC
NA	TRBV18	few	TRBJ1-5	CASSPLADQPQHF	TGTGCCAGCTCACCACTGGCAGATCAGCCCCAGCATTTT
NA	TRBV5-1	NA	TRBJ2-5	CATKTGPQETQYF	TGCGCCACCAAGACAGGTCCCCAAGAGACCCAGTACTTC
TRBD1	TRBV4-1	NA	TRBJ2-1	CASSHSRTGADNEQFF	TGCGCCAGCAGCCATTCAAGGACAGGGGCGGACAATGAGCAGTTCTTC
NA	TRBV30	NA	TRBJ1-4	CAWSARQDYEKLFF	TGTGCCTGGAGTGCCCGACAGGACTATGAAAAACTGTTTTTT
TRBD1	TRBV30	NA	TRBJ2-7	CAWSVEDRGFPYF	TGTGCCTGGAGTGTGGAGGACAGGGGATTTCCGTACTTC
TRBD1	TRBV7-2	NA	TRBJ2-7	CASSPRTGTGYEQYF	TGTGCCAGCAGCCCCAGGACAGGGACGGGTTACGAGCAGTACTTC
TRBD1	TRBV30	few	TRBJ1-2	CAWGQETYGYTF	TGTGCCTGGGGACAGGAGACCTATGGCTACACCTTC
TRBD2	TRBV5-1	NA	TRBJ2-1	CASSPSGGAGEQFF	TGCGCCAGCAGCCCAAGCGGGGGGGCAGGTGAGCAGTTCTTC
TRBD1	TRBV5-4	NA	TRBJ2-1	CASSYGTGGEAGQFF	TGTGCCAGCAGCTACGGGACAGGGGGCGAGGCTGGGCAGTTCTTC
NA	TRBV28	NA	TRBJ2-7	CASRPHGQAGSYEQYF	TGTGCCAGCAGACCTCATGGACAGGCGGGGTCCTACGAGCAGTACTTC
TRBD1	TRBV5-4	few	TRBJ2-7	CASSSQFRGTHEQYF	TGTGCCAGCAGCTCCCAATTCAGGGGGACCCACGAGCAGTACTTC
NA	TRBV15	few	TRBJ2-7	CATSRDRINEQYF	TGTGCCACCAGCAGAGACAGAATAAACGAGCAGTACTTC